Sequencing of this T cell receptor beta chain was carried out in a study of control samples from healthy donors and cancer patients. The assay was immunoSEQ multiplex PCR, and TCRdb's table has in-frame clones only and misses some. This table has under 300,000 clones, around 79% appearing once. CDR3 length: 15 residues. Germline values: CDR1 LNHDA, CDR2 SQIVND (reference sequence). V was pared by 5 bases and J by 2 bases, with 15 bases between. The receptor's source is a woman in her sixties with lung cancer. V gene TRBV19 combines with J gene TRBJ1-2; D may be TRBD1 (6 bases). What was sequenced was PBMCs. The DNA of the CDR3 is TGTGCCAGTAGTCTGTCACCCCAGGGGAACTATGGCTACACCTTC. The encoded protein is CASSLSPQGNYGYTF.